This TCR beta chain is drawn from a study of blood T cell repertoires in COVID-19. The CDR3 has 14 amino acids. V lost 0 bases to trimming and J lost 8 bases, with 13 bases between them. Germline V gene sequence: CDR1 LNHNV, CDR2 YYDKDF (reference sequence). Produced via immunoSEQ multiplex PCR; TCRdb's table is partial and in-frame only. The sample consists of about 130,000 clones, roughly 80% of them appearing once. In its sample, this clone was seen a few times. J is TRBJ1-1 and V is TRBV15; perhaps TRBD1 as D (6 bases). The origin of this receptor is a man aged 45-65 years who had recovered from COVID-19. The specimen sequenced was PBMCs or T cells enriched from blood (not recorded which). The CDR3 protein is CATSREPWDIEAFF. CDR3 nucleotides: TGTGCCACCAGCAGAGAGCCCTGGGACATCGAAGCTTTCTTT.